This T cell receptor beta chain derives from a study of cytomegalovirus exposure and HLA in healthy donors. Note on this clone: Other DNA variants within this sample encode the same CDR3.

This CDR3 comprises 15 residues. Germline V lookup: CDR1 ENHRY, CDR2 SYGVKD. V lost 3 bases and J lost 2; bases outside the gene matches: 7. The PCR made use of 60 Vbeta and 13 Jbeta primers. Method: immunoSEQ multiplex PCR; TCRdb's copy keeps in-frame clones and lacks some. The sample lists roughly 49,000 clones; around 80% were seen once. The TCR comes from a boy aged 10-17 years in good health and CMV-seropositive. The material sequenced was PBMCs. The J gene is TRBJ2-7, the V gene TRBV10-3; 7 bases map to TRBD1. In nucleotides, the CDR3 is TGTGCCATCAGTGATCAGGGACAGTTGACCTACGAGCAGTACTTC. This sequence encodes CAISDQGQLTYEQYF.